The 3 T cell receptor beta chains below come from one sample, sequenced in a study of OX40 agonist ivuxolimab in advanced cancers. Libraries were prepared by immunoSEQ multiplex PCR; TCRdb keeps only in-frame clonotypes and omits some of them. The profile shows 48,000 or so clones, roughly 91% of them singletons. Sequencing was performed on CD4+ or CD8+ T cells sorted from blood, taken in a trial of the OX40 agonist ivuxolimab. All receptors come from an adult with an advanced solid tumor such as melanoma, head and neck, liver or kidney cancer.

The genes are TRBV19 and TRBJ1-5; no definite D call. The ends were cut back, 1 base at V and 0 bases at J, with 4 bases in the middle. The CDR3 spans 14 residues. From germline, CDR1 is LNHDA and CDR2 SQIVND (reference sequence). The CDR3 DNA reads as TGTGCCAGTAGTATAGGAGATAGCAATCAGCCCCAGCATTTT. Translating gives CASSIGDSNQPQHF.

In DNA, the CDR3 is TGTGCCTGGAGGGACAGGACCGGGGCCGGGGAGCTGTTTTTT. It yields the protein CAWRDRTGAGELFF. The rearrangement joins TRBV30 to TRBJ2-2; 7 bases match TRBD1. Unmatched junction bases numbered 7, after V lost 3 bases and J lost 6 bases. Germline CDR1 GTSNPN, CDR2 SVGIG (reference sequence). CDR3 length: 14 amino acids.

This chain connects TRBV6-1 to TRBJ2-1; D call uncertain. This CDR3 is 10 amino acids long. Trimming shortened V by 5 bases and J by 12 bases, and 8 bases separated the two germline ends. Germline V gene lookup returns CDR1 MNHNS and CDR2 SASEGT. The CDR3 loop is CASSFGWQFF. In DNA, the CDR3 is TGTGCCAGCAGTTTCGGTTGGCAGTTCTTC.